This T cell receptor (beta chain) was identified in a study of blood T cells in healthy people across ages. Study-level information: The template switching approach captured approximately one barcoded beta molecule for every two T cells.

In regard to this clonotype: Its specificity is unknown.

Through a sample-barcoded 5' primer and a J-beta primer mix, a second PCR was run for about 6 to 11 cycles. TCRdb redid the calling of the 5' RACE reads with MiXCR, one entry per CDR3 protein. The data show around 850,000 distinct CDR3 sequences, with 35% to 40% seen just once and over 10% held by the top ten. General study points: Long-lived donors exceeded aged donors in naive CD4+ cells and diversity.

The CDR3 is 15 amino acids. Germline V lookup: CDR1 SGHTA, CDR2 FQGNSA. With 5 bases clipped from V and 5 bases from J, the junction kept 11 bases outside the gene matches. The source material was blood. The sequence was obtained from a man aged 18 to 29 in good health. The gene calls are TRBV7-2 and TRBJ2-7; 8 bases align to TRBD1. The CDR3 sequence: CASSPRRDRNHEQYF. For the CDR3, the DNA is TGTGCCAGCAGCCCTAGAAGGGACAGGAACCACGAGCAGTACTTC.